Presented here are 27 T cell receptor beta chains from one specimen sequenced in a study of cytomegalovirus exposure and HLA in healthy donors. The PCR had 60 Vbeta and 13 Jbeta primers. TCRdb's copy holds only in-frame clones and misses some; the assay was immunoSEQ multiplex PCR. The table lists about 200,000 clones, about three quarters of them singletons. Sequencing was carried out using PBMCs. Source of these receptors: a woman younger than 45 in good health and CMV-seropositive.

The rearrangement uses TRBV7-8 and TRBJ2-3; TRBD1 matches at 7 bases. The CDR3 is 15 residues long. CDR1 is SGHVS and CDR2 is FQNEAQ in the germline V gene. Trimming cost V 5 bases and J 1 base; bases outside gene matches: 6. The CDR3 is CASSLRDRGTDTQYF. CDR3 DNA: TGTGCCAGCAGCCTCCGGGACAGAGGCACAGATACGCAGTATTTT.

The chain couples TRBV5-5 to TRBJ1-6; D not resolved. Deletions cut 3 bases from V and 7 bases from J, with 5 bases between. The CDR3 spans 12 residues. CDR1 is SGHKS, CDR2 YYEKEE, per germline (reference sequence). Here the CDR3 reads CASSWPNSPLHF. The CDR3 bases are TGTGCCAGCAGCTGGCCCAATTCACCCCTCCACTTT.

This chain uses TRBV19 with TRBJ2-2, with TRBD1 as a possible D gene (6 bases). CDR1 is LNHDA and CDR2 is SQIVND in the germline V gene (reference sequence). Trimming removed 8 bases at V and 0 bases at J, with 13 bases between. The CDR3 is 15 amino acids. The chain's CDR3 is CASYRTASNTGELFF. As DNA, the CDR3 is TGTGCCAGTTACCGGACAGCGTCGAACACCGGGGAGCTGTTTTTT.

The J gene is TRBJ2-1, the V gene TRBV7-3, with 10 bases matching TRBD2. The trim removed 5 bases at V and 7 bases at J, leaving 11 bases unmatched. This CDR3 contains 16 residues. Per the germline V gene, CDR1 is SGHTA and CDR2 is FQGTGA. In DNA, the CDR3 is TGTGCCAGCAGCCGTAGCCTAGCGGGAGTGTGGAATGAGCAGTTCTTC. Its protein product is CASSRSLAGVWNEQFF.

The V and J genes are TRBV4-3 and TRBJ2-1, with 7 bases aligning to TRBD2. The germline V gene has CDR1 LGHNA and CDR2 YSLEER. The CDR3 extends over 16 amino acids. J gave up 4 bases and V 3 bases, and 9 bases lay outside the gene matches. The CDR3 DNA sequence: TGCGCCAGCAGCCATCGGGTAGCGGGCGATTACAATGAGCAGTTCTTC. Encoded protein: CASSHRVAGDYNEQFF.

This clone was seen once. The chain recombines TRBV28 with TRBJ2-2; 11 bases align to TRBD2. Germline CDR1 MDHEN, CDR2 SYDVKM. J lost 3 bases, V lost 2 bases, and 2 bases had no gene match. The length of the CDR3 is 16 residues. CDR3 sequence (DNA): TGTGCCAGCAGTTTAACTAGCGGGAGCTACACCGGGGAGCTGTTTTTT. It translates to CASSLTSGSYTGELFF.

Turning to this clone: The same CDR3 is also encoded by other DNA sequences in this sample. The CDR3, as DNA: TGTGCCTGGAGTGTACAGGGTTATCAGCCCCAGCATTTT. Translating it yields CAWSVQGYQPQHF. V is TRBV30 and J is TRBJ1-5, with D tentatively TRBD1 (6 bases). CDR1 is GTSNPN and CDR2 is SVGIG in the germline V gene (reference sequence). V was clipped by 0 bases and J by 5 bases, with 8 bases between them. This CDR3 comprises 13 residues.

The chain carries TRBV6-1 and TRBJ2-7; D remains ambiguous. CDR1 MNHNS and CDR2 SASEGT come from the germline V gene. V was cut by 7 bases and J by 0 bases, with 10 bases left in between. The CDR3 spans 13 residues. Here the CDR3 reads CASKFADSYEQYF. In DNA form, the CDR3 reads TGTGCCAGCAAGTTCGCAGACTCCTACGAGCAGTACTTC.

This chain connects TRBV4-3 to TRBJ2-3, with 7 bases aligning to TRBD2. The CDR3 sequence is 14 residues long. With 0 bases clipped from V and 8 bases from J, the junction kept 5 bases outside the gene matches. Germline V lookup: CDR1 LGHNA, CDR2 YSLEER. CDR3 DNA sequence: TGCGCCAGCAGCCAAGATGGGGGGGAGGGTACGCAGTATTTT. This sequence encodes CASSQDGGEGTQYF.

The chain joins TRBV6-6 to TRBJ1-5, with 12 nucleotides matching TRBD1. The germline CDR1 and CDR2 sequences are MNHNY and SVGAGI (reference sequence). After removal of 7 bases from V and 7 bases from J, the junction contained 11 bases not matched to a gene. The CDR3 loop spans 16 amino acids. CDR3 nucleotides: TGTGCCAGCACCGGGACAGGGGGCCCGAGGAAACAGCCCCAGCATTTT. Amino acid sequence: CASTGTGGPRKQPQHF.

The chain joins TRBV27 to TRBJ1-2, with a possible D match to TRBD1 (5 bases). The length of the CDR3 is 15 residues. CDR1 and CDR2 (germline): MNHEY, SMNVEV (reference sequence). Trimming shortened V by 1 base and J by 8 bases, and 17 bases separated the two germline ends. The CDR3 is CASSLFPGRGEGYTF. The CDR3 DNA sequence: TGTGCCAGCAGTTTATTCCCGGGGAGGGGTGAGGGCTACACCTTC.

The chain combines TRBV5-1 with TRBJ2-7, with TRBD1 as a possible D gene (6 bases). Trimming shortened V by 0 bases and J by 7 bases, and 14 bases separated the two germline ends. The V gene's germline CDR1 is SGHRS and CDR2 YFSETQ. The CDR3 totals 14 residues. CDR3 sequence: CASSLGGWTEEQYF. Here the CDR3 DNA reads TGCGCCAGCAGCTTGGGTGGATGGACAGAGGAGCAGTACTTC.

This chain links TRBV12-5 with TRBJ1-2; 8 bases are a match to TRBD1. Unmatched junction bases numbered 4, after V lost 5 bases and J lost 2 bases. Germline CDR1 is LGHNT and CDR2 is FRNRAP. This CDR3 comprises 14 residues. Here the CDR3 reads CASGPGTGNYGYTF. CDR3 DNA sequence: TGTGCTAGTGGTCCCGGGACAGGAAACTATGGCTACACCTTC.

This sequence joins TRBV4-2 and TRBJ1-1, with a weak D call TRBD1 (6 bases). Germline values: CDR1 LGHNA, CDR2 YNFKEQ. The CDR3 is 17 residues long. V was cut by 0 bases and J by 1 base, with 15 bases left in between. In nucleotides, the CDR3 is TGTGCCAGCAGCCAAGATCCGGGGGGCCTAAGGAACACTGAAGCTTTCTTT. Translating gives CASSQDPGGLRNTEAFF.

This chain uses TRBV9 with TRBJ1-5; the D gene is possibly TRBD1 (5 bases). Trimming stripped 3 bases from V and 3 bases from J, with 13 bases between. Per germline, CDR1 SGDLS and CDR2 YYNGEE. CDR3 length: 15 amino acids. DNA of the CDR3: TGTGCCAGCAGCGGGCCCCCGGGGGACAATCAGCCCCAGCATTTT. It codes for CASSGPPGDNQPQHF.

The rearrangement links TRBV9 to TRBJ2-2, with TRBD2 identical over 13 bases. The CDR3 consists of 20 residues. Germline trimming cut 4 bases from V and 5 bases from J; bases unmatched to any gene: 17. In germline, CDR1 is SGDLS, CDR2 YYNGEE. CDR3 residues: CASSFRPERTSGRGTGELFF. The CDR3 DNA reads as TGTGCCAGCAGCTTTCGACCAGAAAGGACTAGCGGGAGAGGTACCGGGGAGCTGTTTTTT.

This sequence joins TRBV18 and TRBJ1-2, with TRBD1 matching over 8 bases. Germline assignment: CDR1 KGHSH and CDR2 LQKENI. J was trimmed by 6 bases and V by 4 bases; bases with no gene match: 10. There are 15 residues in the CDR3. CDR3 nucleotides: TGTGCCAGCTCACGGACACAGACAGGGGCTGATGGCTACACCTTC. This codes for CASSRTQTGADGYTF. The whole variable domain, filled in from reference TRBV18 and TRBJ1-2, reads NAGVMQNPRHLVRRRGQEARLRCSPMKGHSHVYWYRQLPEEGLKFMVYLQKENIIDESGMPKERFSAEFPKEGPSILRIQQVVRGDSAAYFCASSRTQTGADGYTFGSGTRLTVV.

A word on this clone: In this CDR3 the conserved last residue, phenylalanine or tryptophan, is missing, so a read error is likely. Because the CDR3's place on the DNA is in doubt, the DNA is left out and the CDR3 is given as listed by TCRdb. This sequence joins TRBV27 and TRBJ1-2. The CDR3 region is 8 residues in length, termini included. The V gene's germline CDR1 is MNHEY and CDR2 SMNVEV (reference sequence). The CDR3: CASSLERI.

V and J are TRBV5-1 and TRBJ1-3, with D maybe TRBD1 (6 bases). Per the germline V gene, CDR1 is SGHRS and CDR2 is YFSETQ. Trimming cost V 3 bases and J 4 bases, with 17 bases left between them. This CDR3 contains 16 residues. The CDR3 reads CASSSTGTKEGNTIYF. The CDR3 DNA reads TGCGCCAGCAGCTCGACCGGGACAAAGGAAGGAAACACCATATATTTT.

The chain combines TRBV28 with TRBJ2-1; D may be TRBD2 (5 bases). The CDR3 loop spans 16 amino acids. Deletions cut 3 bases from V and 0 bases from J, with 12 bases between. Germline V gene lookup returns CDR1 MDHEN and CDR2 SYDVKM. The CDR3 region is CASSFDGMSSYNEQFF. The CDR3 coding sequence is TGTGCCAGCAGTTTCGACGGGATGAGCTCCTACAATGAGCAGTTCTTC.

V usage is TRBV19 and J usage is TRBJ1-5; TRBD1 is a possible D gene (5 bases). Germline loops: CDR1 LNHDA, CDR2 SQIVND (reference sequence). The CDR3 length is 12 residues. Trimming shortened V by 7 bases and J by 4 bases, and 8 bases separated the two germline ends. The CDR3 bases are TGTGCCAGTACCAGACAGAATCAGCCCCAGCATTTT. It is translated as CASTRQNQPQHF.

This sequence joins TRBV11-2 and TRBJ2-5; weak D call: TRBD2 (6 bases). Germline CDR1 and CDR2: SGHAT and FQNNGV. V lost 5 bases to trimming and J lost 5 bases, with 15 bases between them. The CDR3 runs 14 residues. CDR3 DNA sequence: TGTGCCAGCAGCCAATCTCGAGGGAGGGAGACCCAGTACTTC. Translated: CASSQSRGRETQYF.

The chain recombines TRBV28 with TRBJ2-2, with 9 bases that match TRBD2. Germline-derived CDR1 and CDR2 are MDHEN and SYDVKM. CDR3 length equals 16 residues. V shed 2 bases, J shed 7 bases, and the junction held 8 bases outside the gene matches. The CDR3 is CASSLIGGGADGELFF. The CDR3 coding sequence is TGTGCCAGCAGTTTAATCGGCGGGGGGGCGGACGGGGAGCTGTTTTTT.

This clone has only one observation. The chain is built from TRBV2 and TRBJ2-1, with 7 bases lining up with TRBD1. From germline, CDR1 is SNHLY and CDR2 FYNNEI. CDR3 length equals 14 residues. The V segment lost 5 bases and the J segment 3 bases; nucleotides outside the gene matches: 4. CDR3 region: CASSWDSLYNEQFF. DNA of the CDR3: TGTGCCAGCAGTTGGGACAGTCTCTACAATGAGCAGTTCTTC.

The chain is built from TRBV10-3 and TRBJ2-5, with 7 nucleotides matching TRBD1. The CDR3 covers 14 residues. With V trimmed by 3 bases and J by 3 bases, 4 bases remained unmatched. Germline V gene sequence: CDR1 ENHRY, CDR2 SYGVKD. CDR3: CAISETGAKETQYF. The CDR3 DNA reads as TGTGCCATCAGTGAAACAGGGGCCAAAGAGACCCAGTACTTC.

The sample holds a few counts of this clone. V usage is TRBV5-4 and J usage is TRBJ2-5; 7 bases agree with TRBD2. Germline CDR1 is SGHNT and CDR2 is YYREEE (reference sequence). V lost 4 bases and J lost 7; bases outside the gene matches: 1. The CDR3 is 11 residues long. The CDR3 loop reads CASSGGGTQYF. The CDR3 nucleotides are TGTGCCAGCAGCGGGGGGGGGACCCAGTACTTC.

There are a few counts of this clone. This rearrangement joins TRBV6-1 to TRBJ1-6; 8 bases align to TRBD1. CDR1 MNHNS and CDR2 SASEGT come from the germline V gene. The CDR3 has 14 amino acids. The V segment lost 4 bases and the J segment 9 bases; nucleotides outside the gene matches: 5. The CDR3 DNA is TGTGCCAGCAGTGCACAGGGGGAGGGTTCACCCCTCCACTTT. Translating gives CASSAQGEGSPLHF.